This entry describes one T cell receptor (beta chain). cDNA came from 0.5 to 1 ug RNA primed by random hexamers. An immunoSEQ multiplex PCR amplified TCR beta CDR3 over 54 Vbeta and 13 Jbeta. A single record per CDR3 protein comes from TCRdb applying MiXCR to the immunoSEQ multiplex PCR reads. The top ten hold 0.06% to 0.075% of the sample, which has under 350,000 distinct CDR3 sequences, roughly 94% seen once. The CD8+ and CD4+ T cells were negatively isolated, with the TEMRA cells enriched by FACS. The data derive from a study of CD8 T cells in Susac syndrome. CDR3 length: 17 amino acids. Germline CDR1 MNHNS, CDR2 SASEGT. The junction had 16 bases not matched to a gene; V was cut back by 6 bases and J by 4 bases.

This clonotype was sampled from a human donor with multiple sclerosis. The chain links TRBV6-1 to TRBJ2-3; 7 positions match TRBD2. Sequenced: CD4+ T cells from PBMCs. For the CDR3, the DNA is TGTGCCAGCAGGCAAACGATCGGCGGGAGTATCGCAGATACGCAGTATTTT. Translating it yields CASRQTIGGSIADTQYF.